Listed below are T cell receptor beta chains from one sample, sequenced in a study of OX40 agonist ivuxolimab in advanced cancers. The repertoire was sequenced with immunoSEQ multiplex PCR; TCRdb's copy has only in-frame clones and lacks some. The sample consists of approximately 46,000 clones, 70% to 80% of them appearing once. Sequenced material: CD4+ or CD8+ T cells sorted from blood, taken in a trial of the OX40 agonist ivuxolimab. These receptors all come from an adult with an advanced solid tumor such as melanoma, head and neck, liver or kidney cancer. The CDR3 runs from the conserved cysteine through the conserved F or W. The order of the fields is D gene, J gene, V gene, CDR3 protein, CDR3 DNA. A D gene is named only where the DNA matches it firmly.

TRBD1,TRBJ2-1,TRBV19,CASSPRQGTYNEQFF,TGTGCCAGTAGTCCACGACAGGGGACCTACAATGAGCAGTTCTTC
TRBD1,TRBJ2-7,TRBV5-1,CASDPGTGTYEQYF,TGCGCCAGCGACCCCGGGACAGGTACCTACGAGCAGTACTTC
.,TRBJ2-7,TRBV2,CASSVLYEQYF,TGTGCCAGCAGTGTTCTGTACGAGCAGTACTTC
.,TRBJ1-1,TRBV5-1,CASSSGLNTEAFF,TGCGCCAGCAGCTCTGGATTGAACACTGAAGCTTTCTTT
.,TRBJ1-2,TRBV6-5,CASTGNWGYTGYTF,TGTGCCAGCACCGGAAATTGGGGATATACCGGCTACACCTTC
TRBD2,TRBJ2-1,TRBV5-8,CASSWKLGLATYNEQFF,TGTGCCAGCAGCTGGAAGTTGGGACTAGCGACCTACAATGAGCAGTTCTTC
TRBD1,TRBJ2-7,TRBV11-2,CASSPIYRDRDYEQYF,TGTGCCAGCAGCCCCATATACCGGGACAGAGACTACGAGCAGTACTTC
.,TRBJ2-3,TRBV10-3,CAISESGRPSVTDTQYF,TGTGCCATCAGTGAGTCTGGACGGCCCTCGGTGACAGATACGCAGTATTTT
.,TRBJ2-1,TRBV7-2,CASSLSRGEQFF,TGTGCCAGCAGCTTAAGTAGGGGCGAGCAGTTCTTC
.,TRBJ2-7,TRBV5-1,CASSLDQYEQYF,TGCGCCAGCAGCTTGGACCAATACGAGCAGTACTTC
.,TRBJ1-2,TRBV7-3,CASSYERRRNYGYTF,TGTGCCAGCAGCTACGAACGGCGGAGAAACTATGGCTACACCTTC
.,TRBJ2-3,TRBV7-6,CASSPRAGYADTQYF,TGTGCCAGCAGCCCACGGGCGGGATACGCAGATACGCAGTATTTT
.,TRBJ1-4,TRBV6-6,CASSRPGRGEKLFF,TGTGCCAGCTCGCGGCCGGGGAGAGGGGAAAAACTGTTTTTT
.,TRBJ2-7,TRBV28,CASRGGVVTQYF,TGTGCCAGCAGGGGGGGTGTGGTAACTCAGTACTTC
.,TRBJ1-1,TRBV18,CASSPEYAQSKAFF,TGTGCCAGTTCACCAGAGTACGCCCAAAGTAAAGCTTTCTTT
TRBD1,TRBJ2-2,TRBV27,CATKGQGAFSGELFF,TGTGCCACCAAGGGACAGGGGGCGTTCTCCGGGGAGCTGTTTTTT